This TCR beta chain originates from a study of T cells in tumors after PD-1 blockade. Study information: Patients received pembrolizumab 200 mg every 3 weeks or cemiplimab 350 mg every 2 weeks. Mean per tumor sample: around 26,000 templates (roughly 554-100,000), around 5,700 unique clonotypes.

A remark on this clone: Its antigen is not known.

Study-wide points: Expanded exhausted CD8+ clones after therapy were mostly novel clonotypes. Blood contained about 45% of the tumor's TCR clonotypes.

The method was immunoSEQ multiplex PCR; TCRdb's version includes in-frame clones alone and lacks a portion of them. Seen here are about 10,000 clones, 65% to 80% observed once, and the top ten hold over 10%. This specimen was tumor tissue, taken after anti-PD-1 treatment. The TCR originated in a human donor with basal cell carcinoma.

The CDR3 bases are TGTGCCAGCAGCGTAGGGGGGCGCTACGTCTCTAGCACAGATACGCAGTATTTT. Translated, it gives CASSVGGRYVSSTDTQYF. This chain connects TRBV9 to TRBJ2-3; D might be TRBD1 (6 bases). This CDR3 contains 18 residues. V gave up 0 bases and J gave up 0 bases, with 17 bases separating them. Germline V gives CDR1 SGDLS, CDR2 YYNGEE.